This T cell receptor beta chain came from a study of blood T cell repertoires in COVID-19. Whole-study context: Material from acute and convalescent COVID-19 was sourced from the United States, Italy and Spain.

Methods used by the authors: Nucleated cell counts were estimated from reference gene primer amplification. The table came from immunoSEQ multiplex PCR; TCRdb's copy has only in-frame clones and leaves some out. V, J and clone size derive from that table, while D and trimming were established from the DNA sequence. This table holds about 230,000 clones, 86% found once. With 3 bases removed from V and 0 bases from J, the gap between germline ends came to 4 bases. Looked up from germline, CDR1 is SGHDT and CDR2 is YYEEEE. The CDR3 contains 14 residues. The rearrangement links TRBV5-6 to TRBJ2-6; no clear D. The receptor's source is a man in his fifties with COVID-19, enrolled during active disease. The sample was peripheral blood. The CDR3 DNA reads as TGTGCCAGCAGCTCCGTCTCTGGGGCCAACGTCCTGACTTTC. Protein product: CASSSVSGANVLTF.